This TCR beta chain comes out of a study of blood T cells in healthy people across ages. Overall study findings and caveats: TCR beta diversity was tightly associated with the proportion of naive T cells. Possibly, changes in expanded clonotypes were confounded because donor CMV status was unknown.

For the second PCR, which ran for about 7 to 11 cycles, a sample-barcoded 5' primer and a J-beta primer mix were used. The template-switch adaptor was a 5' adaptor with 12 random nucleotides. It tagged each cDNA molecule. TCRdb redid the calling of the 5' RACE reads with MiXCR, one entry per CDR3 protein. The repertoire holds about 1.5 million distinct CDR3 sequences, with under 55% as singletons. No fewer than 5.5 micrograms of total RNA were isolated from every sample. Per germline, CDR1 MNHEY and CDR2 SVGAGI. The CDR3 contains 15 residues. J was trimmed by 9 bases and V by 2 bases; bases with no gene match: 7. On this clonotype itself: Its specificity is not known.

The specimen sequenced was blood. The genes are TRBV6-5 and TRBJ1-6; TRBD1 agrees at 7 bases. The origin of this receptor is a woman younger than 35 in good health. The CDR3: CASSYLTGQVSPLHF. Written as DNA, the CDR3 is TGTGCCAGCAGTTACCTGACAGGGCAGGTTTCACCCCTCCACTTT.